The count of the clone carrying this T cell receptor (beta chain) is one. Produced via immunoSEQ multiplex PCR; TCRdb's table is partial and in-frame only. Found here are about 67,000 clones, around 88% of them singletons; the top ten hold approximately 20%. This record comes from a study of blood T cell repertoires in COVID-19. For the study at large: Nucleic acid was either cDNA or gDNA, and it came from T cells, B-cell-depleted T cells, or PBMCs.

The CDR3 totals 15 residues. The V gene lost 6 bases and the J gene lost 0 bases, with 11 bases spanning the gap. Germline V gene data show CDR1 as MNHEY and CDR2 as SVGEGT. Material: peripheral blood. This TCR was sampled from a woman over 75 with acute or convalescent COVID-19. The V gene is TRBV6-2 or TRBV6-3, the J gene TRBJ2-2; D might be TRBD2 (5 bases). The chain's CDR3 is CASSKDFANTGELFF. The CDR3 DNA follows: TGTGCCAGCAGCAAGGACTTCGCGAACACCGGGGAGCTGTTTTTT.